These 10 T cell receptor beta chains were all obtained from the same sample, sequenced in a study of cytomegalovirus exposure and HLA in healthy donors. It was with 60 Vbeta and 13 Jbeta primers that the PCR ran. This table comes from immunoSEQ multiplex PCR, and its TCRdb copy is limited to in-frame clones, with some not included. This sample yields 130,000 to 150,000 clones, of which around 82% are seen a single time; roughly 2.9% belongs to the top ten. Material for sequencing was PBMCs. Receptor source: a female donor in good health and CMV-seronegative.

DNA for the CDR3: TGTGCAAGTCGCTTAAGGACTAGCGGGAGTAGGTCCTACAATGAGCAGTTCTTC. It translates to CASRLRTSGSRSYNEQFF. The chain recombines TRBV12-2 with TRBJ2-1; whether TRBD2, the table's D call, matches the DNA was not checked. TRBV12-2 is a pseudogene segment. The CDR3 loop spans 18 amino acids.

This clone was detected once. The chain couples TRBV2 to TRBJ1-2; D possibly corresponds to TRBD1 (5 bases). The CDR3 spans 16 residues. The germline V gene has CDR1 SNHLY and CDR2 FYNNEI. Trimming cost V 4 bases and J 3 bases, with 18 bases left between them. This chain's CDR3 is CASSVPGNRLDYGYTF. The DNA for the CDR3 is TGTGCCAGCAGTGTACCAGGGAATAGGTTAGACTATGGCTACACCTTC.

The chain is built from TRBV7-2 and TRBJ2-4; the match to TRBD1 covers 7 bases. Trimming took 1 base from V and 5 from J; bases not matched to a gene: 2. The CDR3 sequence is 14 residues long. The germline V gene has CDR1 SGHTA and CDR2 FQGNSA. This CDR3 reads CASSLGQGENIQYF. The CDR3 DNA reads TGTGCCAGCAGCTTAGGACAGGGAGAAAACATTCAGTACTTC.

The gene calls are TRBV5-1 and TRBJ2-1; possible D gene TRBD1, 6 bases. The CDR3 loop spans 17 amino acids. Looked up from germline, CDR1 is SGHRS and CDR2 is YFSETQ. V was trimmed by 4 bases and J by 3 bases, leaving 20 bases between them. The CDR3 is CASSPGGGGLGYNEQFF. As DNA, the CDR3 is TGCGCCAGCAGCCCTGGGGGCGGTGGGTTGGGCTACAATGAGCAGTTCTTC.

This clone was seen only a few times. This chain uses TRBV5-1 with TRBJ2-2; TRBD1 matches at 8 bases. The CDR3 has 15 amino acids. Looked up from germline, CDR1 is SGHRS and CDR2 is YFSETQ. V lost 3 bases, J lost 0 bases, and 1 base stayed unmatched. The DNA of the CDR3 is TGCGCCAGCAGCTCGGACAGGGCGAACACCGGGGAGCTGTTTTTT. This codes for CASSSDRANTGELFF.

The rearrangement joins TRBV15 to TRBJ2-7; D may be TRBD2 (6 bases). Germline CDR1 and CDR2: LNHNV and YYDKDF (reference sequence). The CDR3 covers 15 residues. Trimming took off 5 bases at V and 4 bases at J, with 18 bases between the two ends. CDR3 nucleotides: TGTGCCACCAGCTCTCCAGGGAGGACCCTTTACGAGCAGTACTTC. As protein: CATSSPGRTLYEQYF.

Only a few counts were recorded for this clone. The rearrangement joins TRBV27 to TRBJ1-1, with TRBD1 as a possible D gene (6 bases). This CDR3 spans 13 amino acids. V lost 3 bases to trimming and J lost 5 bases, with 10 bases between them. Germline V lookup: CDR1 MNHEY, CDR2 SMNVEV (reference sequence). The CDR3 region is CASSLGARTEAFF. The CDR3 DNA follows: TGTGCCAGCAGTTTGGGGGCCCGGACTGAAGCTTTCTTT.

The gene calls are TRBV4-3 and TRBJ2-5; no clear D gene. The J call may not be correct, given that the DNA end is closer to TRBJ2-7. Germline loops: CDR1 LGHNA, CDR2 YSLEER. The CDR3 runs 14 residues. The CDR3 region is CASSIHLETYEQYF. CDR3 nucleotides: TGCGCCAGCAGCATCCACTTAGAGACTTACGAGCAGTACTTC.

The V and J genes are TRBV19 and TRBJ1-5; the D is unclear. CDR3 length equals 14 residues. The germline CDR1 and CDR2 sequences are LNHDA and SQIVND (reference sequence). Trimming removed 0 bases at V and 7 bases at J, with 10 bases between. The CDR3 loop reads CASSIDAWAQPQHF. The DNA for the CDR3 is TGTGCCAGTAGTATAGATGCCTGGGCGCAGCCCCAGCATTTT.

To note about this clone: A junction boundary mismatches the germline segment, possibly from a read error. The chain has TRBV5-4 and TRBJ1-2; D might be TRBD1 (6 bases). This CDR3 has 14 residues. The germline gives CDR1 SGHNT, CDR2 YYREEE (reference sequence). CDR3 amino acids: CASTKESSGGVNPF. CDR3 sequence (DNA): TGTGCCAGCACCAAAGAGAGTAGTGGGGGCGTTAACCCCTTC.